These 18 T cell receptor beta chains originate from one sample sequenced in a study of CD8 T cells in ankylosing spondylitis. Via MiXCR, TCRdb re-called the 5' RACE reads, giving one row per CDR3 protein. The table has 190,000 or so distinct CDR3 sequences, 9.5% to 15% seen once. Specimen: blood, either unsorted or a sorted T cell fraction (not recorded which). The receptors stem from a male donor with ankylosing spondylitis or in good health (not recorded which).

The chain combines TRBV14 with TRBJ2-3, with TRBD2 matching 9 bases. This CDR3 is built from 16 residues. After removal of 0 bases from V and 7 bases from J, the junction contained 8 bases not matched to a gene. The germline CDR1 and CDR2 sequences are SGHDN and FVKESK. The CDR3 DNA reads TGTGCCAGCAGCCAAGAAGAGCGGGGGGCCCTCAATACGCAGTATTTT. It yields the protein CASSQEERGALNTQYF.

This chain uses TRBV6-5 with TRBJ2-1; TRBD2 is a possible D gene (6 bases). Germline CDR1 is MNHEY and CDR2 is SVGAGI. This CDR3 has 17 residues. The V end was cut by 1 base, the J end by 0 bases, with 13 bases between. CDR3 amino acids: CASSYFPTRSSYNEQFF. For the CDR3, the DNA is TGTGCCAGCAGTTACTTCCCGACTAGATCCTCCTACAATGAGCAGTTCTTC.

The V call is TRBV29-1, the J call TRBJ2-1, with no clear D. CDR1 is SQVTM, CDR2 ANQGSEA, per germline. The CDR3 contains 12 residues. Trimming took off 2 bases at V and 3 bases at J, with 5 bases between the two ends. CDR3 nucleotides: TGCAGCGTTGAAAGAGACTACAATGAGCAGTTCTTC. It yields the protein CSVERDYNEQFF.

The V gene is TRBV28, the J gene TRBJ2-1, with D tentatively TRBD2 (5 bases). CDR1 MDHEN and CDR2 SYDVKM come from the germline V gene. V was trimmed by 4 bases and J by 3 bases, leaving 10 bases between them. This CDR3 spans 14 amino acids. CDR3: CASSSTSDYNEQFF. The DNA for the CDR3 is TGTGCCAGCAGTTCCACTAGTGACTACAATGAGCAGTTCTTC.

This rearrangement joins TRBV15 to TRBJ2-7, with a weak D call TRBD2 (5 bases). Germline V gene data show CDR1 as LNHNV and CDR2 as YYDKDF (reference sequence). Trimming stripped 4 bases from V and 7 bases from J, with 17 bases between. CDR3 length equals 14 residues. CDR3: CATSNRVPRGEQYF. CDR3 coding DNA: TGTGCCACCAGCAATAGGGTCCCACGAGGGGAGCAGTACTTC.

V usage is TRBV30 and J usage is TRBJ1-2; 7 bases fit TRBD1. The V gene's germline CDR1 is GTSNPN and CDR2 SVGIG (reference sequence). With V trimmed by 2 bases and J by 4 bases, 13 bases remained unmatched. CDR3 length: 16 residues. The CDR3: CAWSPGRGPNSYGYTF. For the CDR3, the DNA is TGTGCCTGGAGTCCGGGAAGGGGGCCGAACTCCTATGGCTACACCTTC.

The chain carries TRBV10-1 and TRBJ2-3, with TRBD1 identical over 7 bases. J lost 1 base, V lost 2 bases, and 0 bases had no gene match. The CDR3 totals 14 residues. The V gene's germline CDR1 is WNHNN and CDR2 SYGVQD (reference sequence). CDR3 DNA: TGCGCCAGCAGTGAGGGACAGGGCACAGATACGCAGTATTTT. Its protein product is CASSEGQGTDTQYF.

The chain uses TRBV5-1 and TRBJ2-5, with TRBD2 identical over 11 bases. The CDR3 is 15 amino acids. With 4 bases clipped from V and 2 bases from J, the junction kept 4 bases outside the gene matches. Germline values: CDR1 SGHRS, CDR2 YFSETQ. The CDR3: CASSQVAGGQETQYF. In DNA form, the CDR3 reads TGCGCCAGCAGCCAAGTAGCGGGAGGGCAAGAGACCCAGTACTTC. Based on the CDR3 plus reference TRBV5-1 and TRBJ2-5, the full variable domain is KAGVTQTPRYLIKTRGQQVTLSCSPISGHRSVSWYQQTPGQGLQFLFEYFSETQRNKGNFPGRFSGRQFSNSRSEMNVSTLELGDSALYLCASSQVAGGQETQYFGPGTRLLVL.

The table lists this clonotype with a few counts. The chain is built from TRBV5-1 and TRBJ2-2; the match to TRBD1 covers 9 bases. The CDR3 contains 16 residues. CDR1 is SGHRS and CDR2 is YFSETQ in the germline V gene. Unmatched junction bases numbered 3, after V lost 2 bases and J lost 1 base. CDR3 sequence reads: CASSLWTGVNTGELFF. The CDR3 DNA is TGCGCCAGCAGCTTATGGACAGGGGTGAACACCGGGGAGCTGTTTTTT.

The CDR3 reads CASSLDRYTSNTEAFF. As DNA, the CDR3 is TGTGCCAGTAGTCTCGACAGGTATACTTCGAACACTGAAGCTTTCTTT. The chain recombines TRBV19 with TRBJ1-1, with D perhaps matching TRBD1 (6 bases). The V gene lost 5 bases and the J gene lost 1 base, with 17 bases spanning the gap. The germline V gene has CDR1 LNHDA and CDR2 SQIVND (reference sequence). The CDR3 extends over 16 amino acids.

The rearrangement links TRBV6-5 to TRBJ2-3; 8 nucleotides agree with TRBD2. Trimming cost V 0 bases and J 0 bases; bases outside gene matches: 2. This CDR3 spans 16 amino acids. Per germline, CDR1 MNHEY and CDR2 SVGAGI. CDR3 in DNA: TGTGCCAGCAGTTACTCCGCTAGCGGGAGCACAGATACGCAGTATTTT. It translates to CASSYSASGSTDTQYF.

The chain links TRBV9 to TRBJ2-5; 9 bases line up with TRBD1. Losses at the gene ends were 3 bases for V and 3 bases for J; bases not matched to a gene: 3. CDR3 length: 14 amino acids. CDR1 and CDR2 from the germline V gene are SGDLS and YYNGEE. CDR3 sequence (DNA): TGTGCCAGCAGCGGCCGGACAGGGGAAGAGACCCAGTACTTC. This gives the protein CASSGRTGEETQYF. The entire variable domain, with the rest obtained from reference TRBV9 and TRBJ2-5, is as follows: DSGVTQTPKHLITATGQRVTLRCSPRSGDLSVYWYQQSLDQGLQFLIQYYNGEERAKGNILERFSAQQFPDLHSELNLSSLELGDSALYFCASSGRTGEETQYFGPGTRLLVL.

This clonotype was counted at least ten times. This rearrangement joins TRBV12-3 or TRBV12-4 to TRBJ1-1, with D perhaps matching TRBD1 (5 bases). Between the trimmed V and J ends, which lost 6 bases and 5 bases, there was a span of 13 bases. This CDR3 is 13 amino acids long. Written as DNA, the CDR3 is TGTGCCAGCAGAGAGGGGTTTAGGACTGAAGCTTTCTTT. Translating it yields CASREGFRTEAFF.

In its sample, this clonotype was seen a few times. In DNA, the CDR3 is TGTGCCAGCAGTTTCGGGGTCTCCTACAATGAGCAGTTCTTC. This sequence encodes CASSFGVSYNEQFF. V and J are TRBV12-3 or TRBV12-4 and TRBJ2-1; D possibly corresponds to TRBD2 (5 bases). The CDR3 loop spans 14 amino acids. V gave up 3 bases and J gave up 0 bases, with 6 bases separating them.

This clonotype was observed a few times. The chain joins TRBV7-9 to TRBJ2-7; 7 bases match TRBD1. Germline-derived CDR1 and CDR2 are SEHNR and FQNEAQ (reference sequence). J was trimmed by 1 base and V by 7 bases; bases with no gene match: 4. This CDR3 comprises 13 residues. The DNA of the CDR3 is TGTGCCAGCAAAACGGGACAGTCCTACGAGCAGTACTTC. Its protein product is CASKTGQSYEQYF.

This clonotype occurred a few times. The chain links TRBV18 to TRBJ2-1; 7 nucleotides line up with TRBD2. After removal of 0 bases from V and 3 bases from J, the junction contained 5 bases not matched to a gene. Germline lookup yields CDR1 KGHSH and CDR2 LQKENI. The CDR3 is made up of 16 amino acids. CDR3 sequence (DNA): TGTGCCAGCTCACCACCGAGGAGGGAGGGCTACAATGAGCAGTTCTTC. Its protein product is CASSPPRREGYNEQFF.

This clonotype occurred a few times. One junction end does not reproduce the germline sequence, and a read error may be involved. The CDR3: CASSEGAF. The DNA of the CDR3 is TGTGCCAGCAGTGAGGGCGCTTTT. J is TRBJ1-4 and V is TRBV2; no clear D gene. The CDR3 is made up of 8 amino acids. Germline V gene sequence: CDR1 SNHLY, CDR2 FYNNEI.

The rearrangement joins TRBV20-1 to TRBJ2-3, with TRBD2 matching 8 bases. The CDR3 is 14 amino acids. Germline V gives CDR1 DFQATT, CDR2 SNEGSKA (reference sequence). After removal of 3 bases from V and 6 bases from J, the junction contained 8 bases not matched to a gene. In DNA form, the CDR3 reads TGCAGTGCTAGCGAAGCGGGAGAGGGGGATACGCAGTATTTT. Amino acid sequence: CSASEAGEGDTQYF.